The 20 T cell receptor beta chains given below trace back to one sample, sequenced in a study of cytomegalovirus exposure and HLA in healthy donors. Clones were sequenced by immunoSEQ multiplex PCR, and TCRdb holds only the in-frame ones, with some missing. Of some 140,000 clones in the sample, 85% to 90% were seen once. Sequencing was done on a sample of PBMCs. Source of these receptors: a woman aged 25 to 39 in good health and CMV-seropositive.

The chain recombines TRBV21-1 with TRBJ2-2; the table's D gene call, TRBD2, was not cross checked with the DNA. TRBV21-1 is flagged as a pseudogene. CDR3 length equals 17 residues. The CDR3 coding sequence is TGTGCCAGCAGCAAAGGTCTTAAGCGGGGGTTAACCGGGGAGCTGTTTTTT. Encoded protein: CASSKGLKRGLTGELFF.

The chain links TRBV6-4 to TRBJ2-2; possible D gene TRBD2, 6 bases. This CDR3 has 14 residues. Germline assignment: CDR1 MRHNA and CDR2 SNTAGT. Trimming stripped 9 bases from V and 0 bases from J, with 11 bases between. The CDR3 region has the DNA TGTGCCAGTCAGGCGGGACCGAACACCGGGGAGCTGTTTTTT. This codes for CASQAGPNTGELFF.

The chain employs TRBV6-5 and TRBJ2-7; D is perhaps TRBD2 (5 bases). Germline assignment: CDR1 MNHEY and CDR2 SVGAGI. V dropped 6 bases and J dropped 9 bases, with 12 bases sitting between them. There are 11 residues in the CDR3. Here the CDR3 reads CASSSAGGQYF. For the CDR3, the DNA is TGTGCCAGCAGCTCGGCCGGAGGGCAGTACTTC.

The chain uses TRBV9 and TRBJ2-5, with D possibly TRBD1 on 6 matching bases. Germline-derived CDR1 and CDR2 are SGDLS and YYNGEE. The CDR3 totals 17 residues. The ends were cut back, 3 bases at V and 4 bases at J, with 22 bases in the middle. CDR3 sequence (DNA): TGTGCCAGCAGCGGCGAAAGAGGGGGTAGGAGGAGAGAGACCCAGTACTTC. Translation: CASSGERGGRRRETQYF.

The chain couples TRBV7-8 to TRBJ2-3; tentative D call: TRBD2 (6 bases). This CDR3 spans 15 amino acids. From germline, CDR1 is SGHVS and CDR2 FQNEAQ. With 1 base removed from V and 3 bases from J, the gap between germline ends came to 11 bases. The CDR3 bases are TGTGCCAGCAGCTTAGAACGGGAGACAACAGATACGCAGTATTTT. Its protein product is CASSLERETTDTQYF.

The rearrangement joins TRBV27 to TRBJ2-3; D perhaps matches TRBD2 (6 bases). Germline V lookup: CDR1 MNHEY, CDR2 SMNVEV (reference sequence). V shed 0 bases and J shed 5 bases, with 12 bases lying between them. The CDR3 runs to 15 residues. CDR3 in DNA: TGTGCCAGCAGTTTATCCCCGGTCGGGGGAGATACGCAGTATTTT. Amino acid sequence: CASSLSPVGGDTQYF.

The sample holds a few counts of this clone. The J gene is TRBJ2-2, the V gene TRBV19; D perhaps matches TRBD2 (6 bases). Germline V CDR1 and CDR2: LNHDA, SQIVND (reference sequence). CDR3 size: 14 residues. The V end lost 3 bases, the J end lost 5 bases, and 10 bases lay between the germline ends. The CDR3 DNA reads as TGTGCCAGTAGTATGTTGGGGGGTACCGGGGAGCTGTTTTTT. Its protein is CASSMLGGTGELFF.

The chain combines TRBV9 with TRBJ1-4, with D unclear. Germline lookup yields CDR1 SGDLS and CDR2 YYNGEE. The length of the CDR3 is 13 residues. V lost 0 bases, J lost 3 bases, and 3 bases lay in between. CDR3 residues: CASSVGPNEKLFF. Here the CDR3 DNA reads TGTGCCAGCAGCGTAGGGCCTAATGAAAAACTGTTTTTT.

The chain has TRBV1 and TRBJ2-7; the listed D gene, TRBD2, was not tested against the DNA. TRBV1 is recorded as a pseudogene. This CDR3 has 15 residues. CDR3 sequence reads: CTSSPKAGRTYEQYF. The CDR3 nucleotides are TGCACCAGCAGCCCCAAAGCGGGAAGGACCTACGAGCAGTACTTC.

The J gene is TRBJ1-1, the V gene TRBV4-1; D is undetermined. The V and J ends lost 1 base and 5 bases respectively, with 8 bases between them. This CDR3 is built from 13 residues. Germline assignment: CDR1 MGHRA and CDR2 YSYEKL. CDR3 coding DNA: TGCGCCAGCAGCCAAGGGAGGGAAACTGAAGCTTTCTTT. This encodes CASSQGRETEAFF.

Only one count was recorded for this clone. The V call is TRBV4-1, the J call TRBJ1-5; D is uncertain. V was pared by 5 bases and J by 0 bases, with 8 bases between. CDR1 and CDR2 (germline): MGHRA, YSYEKL. The CDR3 has 14 amino acids. The CDR3 DNA reads TGCGCCAGCAGCTACGCAGTTAGCAATCAGCCCCAGCATTTT. As protein: CASSYAVSNQPQHF.

The chain recombines TRBV6-6 with TRBJ2-2, with 9 positions matching TRBD2. J was trimmed by 7 bases and V by 5 bases; bases with no gene match: 8. The CDR3 sequence is 15 residues long. Germline loops: CDR1 MNHNY, CDR2 SVGAGI (reference sequence). CDR3 sequence: CASSPSGAYIGELFF. The CDR3, as DNA: TGTGCCAGCAGTCCTAGCGGGGCGTACATCGGGGAGCTGTTTTTT.

The J gene is TRBJ2-7, the V gene TRBV5-5, with 7 positions matching TRBD1. The J segment lost 7 bases and the V segment lost 5 bases, leaving 12 bases of the junction unmatched. Germline V gives CDR1 SGHKS, CDR2 YYEKEE (reference sequence). The CDR3 is 14 amino acids. CDR3 nucleotides: TGTGCCAGCAGTTTTGACAGGGCAAATCGGGAGCAGTACTTC. It translates to CASSFDRANREQYF.

CDR3 nucleotide sequence: TGTGCCAGCAGCCGGCGGGGGGGGAGTGGGTACGAGCAGTACTTC. Protein: CASSRRGGSGYEQYF. V usage is TRBV7-8 and J usage is TRBJ2-7; 9 bases agree with TRBD2. The CDR3 totals 15 residues. Germline assignment: CDR1 SGHVS and CDR2 FQNEAQ. The junction had 9 bases not matched to a gene; V was cut back by 5 bases and J by 4 bases.

This clone was seen just once. This chain joins TRBV5-5 and TRBJ1-4, with D possibly matching TRBD1 (6 bases). V shed 4 bases and J shed 3 bases, with 19 bases lying between them. This CDR3 is built from 17 residues. Germline lookup yields CDR1 SGHKS and CDR2 YYEKEE (reference sequence). The CDR3 protein is CASSRSGQSIANEKLFF. The CDR3 nucleotides are TGTGCCAGCAGCCGGTCAGGACAGTCAATTGCTAATGAAAAACTGTTTTTT.

J is TRBJ2-2 and V is TRBV18; 10 bases align to TRBD2. CDR1 is KGHSH, CDR2 LQKENI, per germline. The V segment lost 2 bases and the J segment 4 bases; nucleotides outside the gene matches: 7. The CDR3 loop spans 17 amino acids. CDR3 amino acids: CASSPISLAGVTGELFF. As DNA, the CDR3 is TGTGCCAGCTCACCAATTAGCCTAGCGGGAGTCACCGGGGAGCTGTTTTTT.

The chain has TRBV7-2 and TRBJ2-3, with 12 positions matching TRBD2. Per the germline V gene, CDR1 is SGHTA and CDR2 is FQGNSA. V gave up 1 base and J gave up 3 bases; unmatched junction bases: 2. CDR3 length: 16 amino acids. In DNA, the CDR3 is TGTGCCAGCAGCTTAGGGCTAGCGGGGGGGACAGATACGCAGTATTTT. Its translation is CASSLGLAGGTDTQYF.

The chain employs TRBV29-1 and TRBJ1-1, with a possible D match to TRBD1 (5 bases). The CDR3 length is 12 residues. Trimming pared 7 bases from V and 3 bases from J, leaving 12 bases between. Germline CDR1 reads SQVTM; CDR2 reads ANQGSEA. In DNA, the CDR3 is TGCAGCGCACGGACACAGTACACTGAAGCTTTCTTT. Translating it yields CSARTQYTEAFF.

This clone has just one count. The chain uses TRBV7-2 and TRBJ2-2; the match to TRBD2 covers 10 bases. V shed 5 bases, J shed 5 bases, and the junction held 8 bases outside the gene matches. Germline lookup yields CDR1 SGHTA and CDR2 FQGNSA. This CDR3 comprises 16 residues. CDR3 amino acids: CASSHPLAGETGELFF. CDR3 bases: TGTGCCAGCAGCCACCCCCTAGCGGGAGAAACCGGGGAGCTGTTTTTT.

This chain joins TRBV5-6 and TRBJ2-4, with D uncertain. This CDR3 has 16 amino acids. Germline assignment: CDR1 SGHDT and CDR2 YYEEEE. Between the trimmed V and J ends, which lost 0 bases and 0 bases, there was a span of 10 bases. CDR3 DNA: TGTGCCAGCAGCTTGGATCACTCACTAGCCAAAAACATTCAGTACTTC. Encoded protein: CASSLDHSLAKNIQYF.